Below are 17 T cell receptor beta chains sequenced from a single sample in a study of cytomegalovirus exposure and HLA in healthy donors. Amplification used 60 Vbeta primers and 13 Jbeta primers. The protocol was immunoSEQ multiplex PCR, while the TCRdb copy is restricted to in-frame clones and leaves out a portion. The sample has about 200,000 clones; about four fifths are singletons. Sequenced input: PBMCs. These receptor sequences come from a male donor in good health and CMV-seropositive.

The CDR3 DNA reads TGTGCCAGCAGCGTAGATTTGGGGGGAGTAATAGATACGCAGTATTTT. Encoded protein: CASSVDLGGVIDTQYF. The gene calls are TRBV9 and TRBJ2-3, with D possibly TRBD2 on 6 matching bases. The CDR3 consists of 16 residues. Germline values: CDR1 SGDLS, CDR2 YYNGEE. Trimming took off 0 bases at V and 5 bases at J, with 16 bases between the two ends. Full variable domain (remainder filled in from reference TRBV9 and TRBJ2-3): DSGVTQTPKHLITATGQRVTLRCSPRSGDLSVYWYQQSLDQGLQFLIQYYNGEERAKGNILERFSAQQFPDLHSELNLSSLELGDSALYFCASSVDLGGVIDTQYFGPGTRLTVL.

CDR3 in DNA: TGCGCCAGCAGCCAAGATCTCAATCAGCCCCAGCATTTT. Protein product: CASSQDLNQPQHF. This sequence joins TRBV4-3 and TRBJ1-5; no clear D gene. The CDR3 loop spans 13 amino acids. The germline V gene has CDR1 LGHNA and CDR2 YSLEER. V dropped 0 bases and J dropped 3 bases, with 3 bases sitting between them.

V and J are TRBV5-6 and TRBJ1-2, with 8 bases matching TRBD1. Germline V gene data show CDR1 as SGHDT and CDR2 as YYEEEE. The length of the CDR3 is 15 residues. The V gene end was trimmed by 3 bases and the J gene end by 5 bases; junction bases not matched to a gene: 9. CDR3 amino acids: CASSSQGAGRYGYTF. The CDR3 DNA reads as TGTGCCAGCAGCTCGCAGGGGGCGGGTCGGTATGGCTACACCTTC.

This chain connects TRBV19 to TRBJ1-2; 7 nucleotides agree with TRBD1. Germline V gives CDR1 LNHDA, CDR2 SQIVND (reference sequence). After removal of 3 bases from V and 4 bases from J, the junction contained 11 bases not matched to a gene. The CDR3 has 16 residues. The CDR3 bases are TGTGCCAGTAGTATCGGAAGGGACAGCTACCTCTATGGCTACACCTTC. Its translation: CASSIGRDSYLYGYTF.

Comment on this clone: Mismatch with germline at one junction end may stem from a read error. The chain combines TRBV4-1 with TRBJ2-1, with 11 bases matching TRBD1. The CDR3 is 16 amino acids. Per the germline V gene, CDR1 is MGHRA and CDR2 is YSYEKL. The CDR3 DNA follows: TGCGCCAGCAGCGAAGATCGAGGACAGGGGGCGAATGAGCAGTTCTTC. It encodes CASSEDRGQGANEQFF.

In this sample, this clone turned up a few times. V gene TRBV7-6 combines with J gene TRBJ2-1, with D possibly matching TRBD1 (5 bases). Germline values: CDR1 SGHVS, CDR2 FNYEAQ. The CDR3 contains 13 residues. V shed 7 bases and J shed 6 bases, with 13 bases lying between them. The CDR3 DNA reads TGTGCCAGCAACCTGGGGCAGGCCAATGAGCAGTTCTTC. It codes for CASNLGQANEQFF.

The rearrangement uses TRBV7-2 and TRBJ2-1; possible D gene TRBD1, 5 bases. With 3 bases removed from V and 8 bases from J, the gap between germline ends came to 8 bases. Germline V lookup: CDR1 SGHTA, CDR2 FQGNSA. The CDR3 has 12 residues. The CDR3 DNA reads as TGTGCCAGCAGCTTGTGGGGCTATGAGCAGTTCTTC. Translated: CASSLWGYEQFF.

This clone has a single count. Sequence at one end of the junction differs from germline and may be a read error. The chain carries TRBV7-9 and TRBJ1-1, with no clear D. Germline V gene lookup returns CDR1 SEHNR and CDR2 FQNEAQ (reference sequence). This CDR3 is built from 11 residues. CDR3 amino acids: CSSSFGEGAFF. DNA for the CDR3: TGTTCCAGCAGCTTCGGGGAGGGAGCTTTCTTT.

V and J are TRBV29-1 and TRBJ2-5; maybe TRBD1 (5 bases). The length of the CDR3 is 15 residues. V shed 6 bases and J shed 4 bases, with 21 bases lying between them. In germline, CDR1 is SQVTM, CDR2 ANQGSEA. CDR3 loop: CSVTVTRNQGETQYF. The CDR3 coding sequence is TGCAGCGTAACGGTCACTCGGAACCAGGGAGAGACCCAGTACTTC.

The rearrangement links TRBV6-5 to TRBJ2-3; TRBD2 matches 8 bases. Germline V gene data show CDR1 as MNHEY and CDR2 as SVGAGI. J lost 2 bases, V lost 7 bases, and 5 bases had no gene match. This CDR3 is 14 amino acids long. The CDR3 region has the DNA TGTGCCAGCACCCGGGGGGGGGCCACAGATACGCAGTATTTT. Amino acid sequence: CASTRGGATDTQYF.

V usage is TRBV7-8 and J usage is TRBJ2-7, with a tentative D call TRBD1 (6 bases). V was shortened by 6 bases and J by 2 bases, with 23 bases between the two germline ends. Germline V CDR1 and CDR2: SGHVS, FQNEAQ. CDR3 length: 17 residues. DNA of the CDR3: TGTGCCAGCAGGTCCGACCACAGGGCGAGTAGAACCTACGAGCAGTACTTC. It yields the protein CASRSDHRASRTYEQYF.

The table lists this clone with a few counts. J is TRBJ1-2 and V is TRBV7-2; D gene ambiguous. CDR3 length equals 15 residues. The germline V gene has CDR1 SGHTA and CDR2 FQGNSA. V was pared by 4 bases and J by 1 base, with 13 bases between. The CDR3, as DNA: TGTGCCAGCAGCTCCCGATGGGGAGATAACTATGGCTACACCTTC. It yields the protein CASSSRWGDNYGYTF.

The chain carries TRBV5-4 and TRBJ2-7; TRBD2 is a possible D gene (6 bases). Trimming cost V 1 base and J 5 bases, with 13 bases left between them. The CDR3 consists of 14 residues. Germline V lookup: CDR1 SGHNT, CDR2 YYREEE (reference sequence). The CDR3 region is CASSLRTSSDEQYF. The CDR3 region has the DNA TGTGCCAGCAGCTTGAGAACTAGCTCTGACGAGCAGTACTTC.

The CDR3 protein is CASRRGQGQPQHF. Here the CDR3 DNA reads TGTGCCAGCAGGAGGGGGCAGGGGCAGCCCCAGCATTTT. The genes are TRBV27 and TRBJ1-5, with TRBD1 matching over 7 bases. The CDR3 is 13 residues long. The V segment lost 6 bases and the J segment 7 bases; nucleotides outside the gene matches: 6. Germline CDR1 reads MNHEY; CDR2 reads SMNVEV (reference sequence).

This clone was seen only once. V is TRBV27 and J is TRBJ2-5; no definite D call. From germline, CDR1 is MNHEY and CDR2 SMNVEV (reference sequence). CDR3 length: 13 amino acids. Trimming cost V 8 bases and J 0 bases, with 10 bases left between them. The CDR3 coding sequence is TGTGCCAGCGGTGCCCAGTACCAAGAGACCCAGTACTTC. Translating it yields CASGAQYQETQYF.

This chain joins TRBV13 and TRBJ1-2; D possibly corresponds to TRBD1 (5 bases). The germline V and J ends were trimmed by 0 bases and 4 bases, with 6 bases remaining between them. Germline V CDR1 and CDR2: PRHDT, FYEKMQ (reference sequence). The CDR3 is made up of 13 amino acids. CDR3 DNA sequence: TGTGCCAGCAGCTTAGGCAGGGTCTATGGCTACACCTTC. Protein: CASSLGRVYGYTF.

The V gene is TRBV6-1, the J gene TRBJ2-5, with 10 nucleotides matching TRBD1. The CDR3 loop spans 13 amino acids. J was trimmed by 5 bases and V by 7 bases; bases with no gene match: 4. Germline CDR1 is MNHNS and CDR2 is SASEGT. The DNA for the CDR3 is TGTGCCAGCAATCCGGACAGGGGGGAGACCCAGTACTTC. Its translation is CASNPDRGETQYF.